A selection of T cell receptor beta chains follows, all from one sample in a study of control samples from healthy donors and cancer patients. Only in-frame clones appear in the TCRdb table, and some are missing; sequencing was by immunoSEQ multiplex PCR. The sample shows 90,000 to 110,000 clones, about 80% of them seen only once. Sequenced material: blood. These receptors were obtained from a woman in her forties or fifties in good health. Both conserved end residues are part of each CDR3. Each record gives: D gene, clone size, V gene, J gene, CDR3 protein. The D gene is left open where the match is weak. Clone size, where shown, is once, few, many, or a class for clones that have expanded.

D gene: TRBD1; clone size: .; V gene: TRBV28; J gene: TRBJ1-1; CDR3 protein: CASSEQGVYEAFF
D gene: .; clone size: .; V gene: TRBV29-1; J gene: TRBJ1-1; CDR3 protein: CSVQRFGGPDEAFF
D gene: .; clone size: .; V gene: TRBV29-1; J gene: TRBJ2-7; CDR3 protein: CSVQRTENEQYF
D gene: .; clone size: .; V gene: TRBV29-1; J gene: TRBJ1-3; CDR3 protein: CSVRQSSGNTIYF
D gene: TRBD1; clone size: .; V gene: TRBV28; J gene: TRBJ1-5; CDR3 protein: CASRVGQYQPQHF
D gene: TRBD2; clone size: .; V gene: TRBV5-4; J gene: TRBJ2-3; CDR3 protein: CASSFVGGAPDTQYF
D gene: TRBD1; clone size: .; V gene: TRBV18; J gene: TRBJ2-5; CDR3 protein: CASSIPGQQETQYF
D gene: .; clone size: once; V gene: TRBV5-1; J gene: TRBJ2-4; CDR3 protein: CASSTTVAKNIQYF
D gene: .; clone size: many; V gene: TRBV7-9; J gene: TRBJ1-4; CDR3 protein: CASSPLGGGVAEKLFF
D gene: .; clone size: .; V gene: TRBV12-3/TRBV12-4; J gene: TRBJ1-5; CDR3 protein: CASSLSRQPQHF
D gene: .; clone size: .; V gene: TRBV3-1/TRBV3-2; J gene: TRBJ2-7; CDR3 protein: CASSQGTNHEQYF
D gene: TRBD1; clone size: once; V gene: TRBV29-1; J gene: TRBJ2-7; CDR3 protein: CSVSGTEKGLDEQYF
D gene: TRBD1; clone size: .; V gene: TRBV4-2; J gene: TRBJ1-1; CDR3 protein: CASSPIYPGTGGAEAFF
D gene: .; clone size: .; V gene: TRBV6-6; J gene: TRBJ2-3; CDR3 protein: CASSPTWGGTDTQYF
D gene: TRBD2; clone size: .; V gene: TRBV19; J gene: TRBJ2-1; CDR3 protein: CASSARLAGNEQFF
D gene: .; clone size: .; V gene: TRBV3-1/TRBV3-2; J gene: TRBJ1-6; CDR3 protein: CASSRSSGNSPLHF
D gene: TRBD2; clone size: .; V gene: TRBV7-2; J gene: TRBJ2-7; CDR3 protein: CASSRRLAGGPSYEQYF
D gene: .; clone size: .; V gene: TRBV5-4; J gene: TRBJ1-4; CDR3 protein: CASSLAGRNEKLFF
D gene: TRBD1; clone size: .; V gene: TRBV10-3; J gene: TRBJ1-2; CDR3 protein: CAIRDDDRAINYGYTF
D gene: TRBD2; clone size: .; V gene: TRBV7-3; J gene: TRBJ2-2; CDR3 protein: CASSSPLAGTGELFF
D gene: .; clone size: .; V gene: TRBV29-1; J gene: TRBJ2-1; CDR3 protein: CSARGGGGNEQFF
D gene: .; clone size: .; V gene: TRBV7-9; J gene: TRBJ2-5; CDR3 protein: CASSLGLGQETQYF
D gene: TRBD1; clone size: .; V gene: TRBV2; J gene: TRBJ1-2; CDR3 protein: CASSDGQGNYGYTF
D gene: .; clone size: .; V gene: TRBV9; J gene: TRBJ2-1; CDR3 protein: CASSVATSGFYNEQFF